Sequencing of this T cell receptor beta chain was carried out in a study of blood T cell repertoires in COVID-19. This CDR3 comprises 15 residues. Seattle patient enrollment occurred during active infection, with longitudinal follow-up thereafter. Only in-frame clones appear in the TCRdb table, and some are missing; sequencing was by immunoSEQ multiplex PCR. The table lists about 240,000 clones, roughly 85% of them singletons. The chain recombines TRBV21-1 with TRBJ1-3. TRBV21-1 is a pseudogene. This TCR was recovered from a man aged 45-65 years with COVID-19, enrolled during active disease. The specimen sequenced was peripheral blood. This chain's CDR3 is CASSSWDGGGDTIYF. DNA for the CDR3: TGTGCCAGCAGCTCATGGGACGGCGGGGGAGACACCATATATTTT.